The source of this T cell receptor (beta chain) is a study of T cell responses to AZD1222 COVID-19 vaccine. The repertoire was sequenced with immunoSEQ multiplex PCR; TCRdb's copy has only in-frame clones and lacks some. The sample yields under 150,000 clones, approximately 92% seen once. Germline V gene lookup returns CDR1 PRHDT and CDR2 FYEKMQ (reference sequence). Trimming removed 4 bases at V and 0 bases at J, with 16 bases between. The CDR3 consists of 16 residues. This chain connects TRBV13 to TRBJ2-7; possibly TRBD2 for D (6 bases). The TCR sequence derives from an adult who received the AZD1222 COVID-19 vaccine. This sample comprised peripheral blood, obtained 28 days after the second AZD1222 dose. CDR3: CASSSRVSGYSYEQYV. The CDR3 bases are TGTGCCAGCAGCTCAAGAGTGAGCGGGTACTCCTACGAGCAGTACGTC.